This paragraph covers one T cell receptor beta chain sequence. Each sample's cDNA came from eight separate reactions. Following a re-call of the 5' RACE reads, TCRdb has one entry per CDR3 protein and lacks DNA. This repertoire includes 440,000 or so distinct CDR3 sequences. The sample is drawn from a study of monozygotic twins with inflammatory bowel disease. The TCR sequence derives from a human donor with ulcerative colitis or Crohn's disease, or a healthy co-twin of an affected twin (not recorded which). Sequencing input: blood.

The CDR3 sequence is CASSTPPGQGSSYNEQFF. This chain connects TRBV5-1 to TRBJ2-1; TCRdb outputs TRBD1, but without DNA this stays unchecked. Germline CDR1 SGHRS, CDR2 YFSETQ. The CDR3 has 18 residues.